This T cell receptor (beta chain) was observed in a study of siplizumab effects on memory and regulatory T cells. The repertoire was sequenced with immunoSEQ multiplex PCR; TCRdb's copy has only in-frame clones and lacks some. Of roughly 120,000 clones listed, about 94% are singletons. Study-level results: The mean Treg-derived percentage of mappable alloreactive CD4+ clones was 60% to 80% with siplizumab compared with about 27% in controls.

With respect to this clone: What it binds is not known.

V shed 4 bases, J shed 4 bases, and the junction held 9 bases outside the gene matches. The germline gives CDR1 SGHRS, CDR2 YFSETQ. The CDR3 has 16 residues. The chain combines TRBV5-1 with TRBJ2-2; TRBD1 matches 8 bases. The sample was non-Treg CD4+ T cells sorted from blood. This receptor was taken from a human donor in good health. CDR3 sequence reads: CASSLHTGGSTGELFF. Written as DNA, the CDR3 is TGCGCCAGCAGCCTCCATACAGGGGGGAGCACCGGGGAGCTGTTTTTT.